This TCR beta chain was observed in a study of T cell clonotyping in hematopoietic cell transplantation (dated by TCRdb to the early 2020s). The study in broad terms: A total of 130 to 150 blood samples were collected in the study from 30 to 45 consecutive transplant recipients and their related donors. Recruitment of patients was conducted between 2015 and early 2017, and follow-up was continued until late 2020 or death. The paper's findings and limits, for the study overall: Inverse Simpson Index values from donors and from recipients before transplant predicted broader TCR repertoire diversity after transplant. The sample size was limited, and because cells were not sorted, the contributions of CD4 and CD8 repertoires could not be separated. Just a small fraction of recipient repertoires overlapped with donor repertoires, and more than 95% appeared de novo at the given depth. After transplant, TCR diversity in recipients dropped, and pathologically expanded clonotypes increased progressively from day 30 to day 180.

About this clone: Its antigen is unknown. The input lacks base qualities; no much larger clone sits a single base away.

The immunoSEQ assay, a bias-controlled multiplex PCR with V- and J-specific primers, was used to amplify TCR beta CDR3 regions from genomic DNA. A proprietary barcode and Illumina adapter sequences were added to the CDR3 amplicons in a second PCR step. CDR3 libraries were sequenced on an Illumina MiSeq instrument. For the original study's pipeline: immunoSEQ Analyzer 3.0 was used for export and quality control, with R Bioconductor and Immunarch used for downstream analyses. Repertoire metrics were calculated using only productive rearrangements within the normalized downsampled data set. Clonotypes larger than 5 templates in the normalized cohort were defined as pathologically expanded. Repertoire diversity was measured with the Inverse Simpson Index. To capture all clonotypes, CMV-specificity analyses were performed on the non-normalized data set. As stored in TCRdb, this immuneACCESS dataset retains in-frame rearrangements with V and J assigned. A fraction of the clones does not appear; measured against another copy, unresolved V genes explain less than half of the discrepancy, and the remainder lacks a known reason. That table gives V, J and clone size, and the DNA gave D and trimming. A total of some 30,000 clones appear in this sample, roughly nine tenths of them only once. The ten biggest clones cover around 10% of the sample.

Explained via the paper, the time point label denotes: 100 days after allo-HCT. Blood samples were obtained from recipients approximately 28 days before transplant and at days 30, 100 and 180 after transplant. Nuclei Lysis Solution was used to extract genomic DNA from fresh or cryopreserved unfractionated peripheral blood mononuclear cells. Cut back by 0 bases and 0 bases, the V and J ends lie 9 bases apart. The CDR1 and CDR2 encoded by the germline V gene (reference sequence) are PRHDT and FYEKMQ. The cysteine opens and the phenylalanine closes a CDR3 of 15 amino acids. Left in the record is the CDR3 DNA by itself, 45 bases read in frame from the first base.

The receptor chain draws on TRBV13 and TRBJ2-7; TRBD1 is perhaps the D gene, given 5 matching bases. This sequence originates from a female patient aged 45-65 years who had an allogeneic stem cell transplant from a related donor, so the T cells may come from the graft donor. Some clones in this sample may be carry-over from other donors' samples. The sample here was PBMCs, taken 100 days after allogeneic stem cell transplant. The nucleotide sequence reads as follows: TGTGCCAGCAGCTTAGGACAGGCCAGCTCCTACGAGCAGTACTTC. This sequence encodes CASSLGQASSYEQYF.